This T cell receptor (beta chain) was identified during a study of T cell repertoires in cytomegalovirus infection. Across the whole study: Both recently identified HLA-C-restricted and well-studied HLA-B-restricted CMV epitopes were used in the study. An indication of both CMV infection and matching HLA type came from public TCR beta signatures. The study, taken as a whole, reports: The study found HLA-C-restricted CMV-specific TCR beta clonotypes dominating the ex vivo response. Public TCR beta family frequency separated CMV-and-HLA carriers, including in an independent cohort.

Between the trimmed V and J ends, which lost 5 bases and 7 bases, there was a span of 12 bases. The CDR3 extends over 12 amino acids. Germline V CDR1 and CDR2: MDHEN, SYDVKM. Of note for this clonotype: As yet, its antigen is unknown.

A single record per CDR3 protein comes from TCRdb applying MiXCR to the reads. The sample consists of 600,000 to 700,000 distinct CDR3 sequences, about 30% of them appearing once. The sample here was cultured PBMCs, taken from culture after CMV antigen stimulation. This clonotype originated in a human donor in good health (CMV status not recorded). Some clones in this sample may be carry-over from other donors' samples. This chain joins TRBV28 and TRBJ2-7; the D is unclear. This CDR3 reads CASSAPSWEQYF. DNA of the CDR3: TGTGCCAGCAGTGCGCCCAGTTGGGAGCAGTACTTC.